Many counts were recorded for the clone carrying this T cell receptor beta chain. No antigen is known for it. Trimming removed 4 bases at V and 5 bases at J, with 11 bases between. CDR3 size: 13 residues. The V gene's germline CDR1 is SGHTA and CDR2 FQGNSA. This sample is drawn from a study of regulatory T cells in long-lasting Graves disease. Study overall: Patients with persistent Graves' disease had over 5 years of antithyroid drugs and persistent TSH receptor antibodies.

Study outcomes and limitations: Limited sample numbers may have lowered accuracy. Study was limited to peripheral blood, excluding thyroid tissue.

Construction of the TCR beta libraries employed iRepertoire HTBI primers in conjunction with Arm-PCR of CDR3 regions. Each CDR3 protein gets one entry after TCRdb re-called the multiplex PCR reads with MiXCR. The sample lists roughly 500,000 distinct CDR3 sequences; about a fifth were seen once. Time point here: persistent/refractory GD, antithyroid drugs over 5 years with positive TRAb. PBMC RNA served as the TCR library source. Into tubes containing EDTA, about 9.6 milliliters of peripheral blood were drawn. The material sequenced was peripheral blood mononuclear cells (PBMCs), taken when the disease was refractory, from a patient treated with antithyroid drugs. The chain couples TRBV7-2 to TRBJ2-5, with D perhaps TRBD1 or TRBD2 (6 bases each). The sequence was obtained from a female donor with Graves disease. The CDR3 region has the DNA TGTGCCAGCAGCTACAGGGAGGCGGAGACCCAGTACTTC. It codes for CASSYREAETQYF.